This T cell receptor (beta chain) originates from a study of T cell responses to AZD1222 COVID-19 vaccine. At the level of the study: Second-dose intervals near 4 or 12 weeks were combined. Study-wide results and limits: Of spike-specific TCRs, nearly half reportedly target regions left unmutated in variants. Females made up more of the donors, who were largely white British, and clonal diversity may have come out too low. CD4 TCRs linked to vaccination spanned spike, dominating at 160-218 and 743-854.

Points on this clone: As yet, its antigen is unknown.

Repertoires were generated with immunoSEQ multiplex PCR, while TCRdb's copy carries only in-frame clones and drops some. Counted here are 180,000 or so clones, around nine tenths occurring once; the ten biggest clones make up around 3%. This sequence was found in an adult in good health. Specimen: peripheral blood, collected on day 0 of AZD1222 vaccination.

The CDR3 region is CASSPEYHTEAFF. In DNA, the CDR3 is TGTGCCAGCAGTCCTGAATATCACACTGAAGCTTTCTTT. V is TRBV6-5 and J is TRBJ1-1; D ambiguous. Looked up from germline, CDR1 is MNHEY and CDR2 is SVGAGI. Trimming took off 5 bases at V and 3 bases at J, with 10 bases between the two ends. The CDR3 has 13 residues.